This T cell receptor beta chain is from a study of T-cell memory formation after mild COVID-19 (dated by TCRdb to the early 2020s). Regarding the research as a whole: TCR sequence clusters from the two donors were largely donor specific. Longitudinal TCRalpha and TCRbeta repertoire sequencing tracked T-cell clones expanding and contracting after mild COVID-19 in a couple of donors. The cohort was made up of two young adult volunteers, one female and one male, who were previously healthy.

Ficoll-Paque density gradient centrifugation was used to isolate PBMCs. The paper's findings and limits, for the study overall: SARS-CoV-2 specificity of the second-wave clones peaking on day 37 was not confirmed. Contracting CD4+ clones were found mainly in CM and EM memory subsets, while CD8+ clones were enriched in EMRA. Only a couple of mild cases were covered in the study, and larger cohorts including severe cases with pre-infection samples were considered necessary. Some responding clones were detected in pre-infection memory, which suggested that pre-existing cross-reactive memory T cells had joined the SARS-CoV-2 response. Clones that contracted from day 15 to 85 showed balanced CD4/CD8 phenotypes, whereas a second wave of clones that expanded from day 15 to 37 leaned towards CD4+.

As concerns this clonotype: The antigen it recognizes is unknown. Base-call qualities are not available, and no considerably larger clone is one nucleotide away.

Trimming costs V 2 bases and J 0 bases, and their ends lie 10 bases apart. Looking up the germline V gene yields CDR1 MNHEY and CDR2 SVGAGI. The CDR3 runs 15 residues from the cysteine to the phenylalanine. Here the CDR3 DNA is all that survives: 45 bases in frame from base 1. The instrument given in TCRdb is Illumina NovaSeq 6000. TCRalpha and TCRbeta cDNA libraries were built by 5'RACE with constant-segment primers, adding sample barcodes and unique molecular identifiers. RNA was extracted from every sample with Trizol reagent. Libraries were amplified in two PCR steps, with a second sample barcode and Illumina TruSeq adapters added in the second step. The libraries were sequenced on an Illumina NovaSeq using 2 x 150 bp paired-end reads. The source study handled its data this way. Demultiplexing of reads and collapsing into UMI-guided consensus sequences were performed with migec v1.2.7. Using mixcr v2.1.11, UMI consensuses were aligned to TRA and TRB V and J templates and then assembled into clonotypes. A clonotype was counted as expanded or contracted only when both edgeR and NoisET called the clonotype significant, with the noise models trained on biological replicates. For edgeR calls, the cutoffs were a false discovery rate-adjusted p below 0.01 and a log2 fold-change threshold of 1. As an exploratory analysis of dynamics, PCA with hierarchical clustering was applied to max-normalized trajectories of the 1000 most abundant clonotypes. Separately sequenced CD4+ and CD8+ repertoires were used to assign a CD4 or CD8 phenotype to each responding clone. TCRdb trimmed the raw reads at Q25, called clones with MiXCR and kept productive beta chains. Each entry merges the rows of one CDR3 protein and shows their most common DNA and genes. TCRdb's processing, not the study's, gives the V and J calls here. This sample lists about 340,000 distinct CDR3 sequences; more than 15% were detected once. 20% to 25% of the sample rests with the top ten.

The chain links TRBV6-5 with TRBJ1-1, with the D gene not clear enough to name. The sequenced material came from PBMCs or a T cell subset sorted from them (not recorded which). The clonotype was recovered from a man younger than 30 who had mild COVID-19 (a few samples of this study predate the infection). The sample titles of this study are shuffled in the database, so cell type and time point are left out; the donor was told from shared clones. The base sequence is TGTGCCAGCAGTTACAGGGTTGGAATGAACACTGAAGCTTTCTTT. Translated, it gives CASSYRVGMNTEAFF.